This T cell receptor beta chain was found in a study of blood T cell repertoires in COVID-19. Whole-study context: Italy, Spain and the United States were the sources of the convalescent and acute COVID-19 samples. PBMCs, B-cell-depleted T cells, or T cells were the source of the cDNA or gDNA that made up the material.

In the original workflow: Amplification with reference gene primers provided the estimates of nucleated cell counts. The protocol was immunoSEQ multiplex PCR, while the TCRdb copy is restricted to in-frame clones and leaves out a portion. The DNA was the basis for D and trimming; V, J and clone size are from that table. The repertoire holds around 700,000 clones, with around 90% as singletons. Specimen: peripheral blood. This clonotype originated in a woman between 18 and 30 years old with acute or convalescent COVID-19.

The CDR3 bases are TGTGCCTGGAGTAGAATACCGGGCACTGAAGCTTTCTTT. Translated, it gives CAWSRIPGTEAFF. This chain links TRBV30 with TRBJ1-1, with no clear D. V was shortened by 2 bases and J by 4 bases, with 11 bases between the two germline ends. Germline loops: CDR1 GTSNPN, CDR2 SVGIG (reference sequence). The CDR3 runs 13 residues.